The rows below give T cell receptor beta chains drawn from one sample of a study of cytomegalovirus exposure and HLA in healthy donors. The table came from immunoSEQ multiplex PCR; TCRdb's copy has only in-frame clones and leaves some out. The table lists over 75,000 clones, around 10% of them singletons, with 4.5% to 6% in the top ten. Sequencing was done on a sample of PBMCs. The receptor source for this set is a man in his forties or fifties in good health and CMV-seropositive. Each CDR3 is given with its conserved first and last residue. A D gene is named only where the DNA matches it firmly. Clone size is given for some rows only: seen once, a few or many times, or a class if the clone is expanded.

few	TRBV27	TRBJ2-2	TRBD1	TGTGCCAGCAGTCTACAGGGGATAGCCGGGGAGCTGTTTTTT	CASSLQGIAGELFF
few	TRBV5-1	TRBJ2-2	TRBD2	TGCGCCAGCAGCTTGGGGCTAGCGGGAGCCACCGGGGAGCTGTTTTTT	CASSLGLAGATGELFF
NA	TRBV30	TRBJ2-2	NA	TGTGCCTGGAGTTCTCTAGCGTCGGTCGCCGGGGAGCTGTTTTTT	CAWSSLASVAGELFF
NA	TRBV5-1	TRBJ2-7	NA	TGCGCCAGCAGCTTACCCGGGAGATACAACGAGCAGTACTTC	CASSLPGRYNEQYF
few	TRBV5-1	TRBJ2-2	NA	TGCGCCAGCAGCACCCTAGGTGGCGGGGAGCTGTTTTTT	CASSTLGGGELFF
few	TRBV5-8	TRBJ1-5	NA	TGTGCCAGCAGCTTGGACGGGTATAGCAATCAGCCCCAGCATTTT	CASSLDGYSNQPQHF
few	TRBV13	TRBJ2-3	TRBD2	TGTGCCAGCAGCCAAAGACTAGCGGGCGTGCCAGATACGCAGTATTTT	CASSQRLAGVPDTQYF
few	TRBV29-1	TRBJ1-1	TRBD1	TGCAGCGTTGACTGGGGGACAGGGGGGTTCTCTGAAGCTTTCTTT	CSVDWGTGGFSEAFF
few	TRBV28	TRBJ2-5	NA	TGTGCCAGCAGCCGGGAGACCCAGTACTTC	CASSRETQYF
NA	TRBV19	TRBJ2-1	NA	TGTGCCAGTAGTATTACTAGCTACTCCTACAATGAGCAGTTCTTC	CASSITSYSYNEQFF
few	TRBV18	TRBJ1-1	NA	TGTGCCAGCTCACGAGGTCTCAGGGGTGACACTGAAGCTTTCTTT	CASSRGLRGDTEAFF
NA	TRBV5-1	TRBJ1-3	NA	TGCGCCAGCAGCGTTGCCGGGGTGAGCTCTGGAAACACCATATATTTT	CASSVAGVSSGNTIYF
NA	TRBV7-7	TRBJ2-3	NA	TGTGCTAGCAGCTTAGTTGGGGGAGGTACAGATACGCAGTATTTT	CASSLVGGGTDTQYF
NA	TRBV28	TRBJ1-5	NA	TGTGCCAGCAGTTCCTCCCACGCGGGGCCCAATCAGCCCCAGCATTTT	CASSSSHAGPNQPQHF
NA	TRBV5-4	TRBJ2-7	TRBD2	TGTGCCAGCAGTACAAATGGGAGGGCCACGGACTACGAGCAGTACTTC	CASSTNGRATDYEQYF
many	TRBV28	TRBJ1-1	NA	TGTGCCAGCAGTCCCGGGGTCAGAGGAGCTTTCTTT	CASSPGVRGAFF
NA	TRBV28	TRBJ2-1	TRBD2	TGTGCCAGCACCGACGAACGGGGGGGTAGCAATGAGCAGTTCTTC	CASTDERGGSNEQFF
few	TRBV6-1	TRBJ1-6	NA	TGTGCCAGCAGTGAAAGCTCAGGGTGGAAGGATTATTCACCCCTCCACTTT	CASSESSGWKDYSPLHF
NA	TRBV25-1	TRBJ1-2	TRBD1	TGTGCCAGCAGTGCGGGGGGGACAGGGCTTGGCTACACCTTC	CASSAGGTGLGYTF
NA	TRBV18	TRBJ2-7	NA	TGTGCCAGCTCCAAGGTGGATCGGGCCTACGAGCAGTACTTC	CASSKVDRAYEQYF
NA	TRBV4-1	TRBJ2-7	TRBD1	TGCGCCAGCAGCCAACCACAGGGGTCCTACGAGCAGTACTTC	CASSQPQGSYEQYF
few	TRBV5-6	TRBJ2-2	NA	TGTGCCAGCAGCGTACCAAGGGCGGGCACCGGGGAGCTGTTTTTT	CASSVPRAGTGELFF
NA	TRBV2	TRBJ1-1	NA	TGTGCCAGCAAGGTGGGGCTGAACACTGAAGCTTTCTTT	CASKVGLNTEAFF
few	TRBV2	TRBJ1-1	NA	TGTGCCAGCAGTCCCGACAGGATATCGGCTGAAGCTTTCTTT	CASSPDRISAEAFF
NA	TRBV29-1	TRBJ2-1	TRBD2	TGCAGCGTGGAACTAGCGGGAGGGCTGGGCAATGAGCAGTTCTTC	CSVELAGGLGNEQFF